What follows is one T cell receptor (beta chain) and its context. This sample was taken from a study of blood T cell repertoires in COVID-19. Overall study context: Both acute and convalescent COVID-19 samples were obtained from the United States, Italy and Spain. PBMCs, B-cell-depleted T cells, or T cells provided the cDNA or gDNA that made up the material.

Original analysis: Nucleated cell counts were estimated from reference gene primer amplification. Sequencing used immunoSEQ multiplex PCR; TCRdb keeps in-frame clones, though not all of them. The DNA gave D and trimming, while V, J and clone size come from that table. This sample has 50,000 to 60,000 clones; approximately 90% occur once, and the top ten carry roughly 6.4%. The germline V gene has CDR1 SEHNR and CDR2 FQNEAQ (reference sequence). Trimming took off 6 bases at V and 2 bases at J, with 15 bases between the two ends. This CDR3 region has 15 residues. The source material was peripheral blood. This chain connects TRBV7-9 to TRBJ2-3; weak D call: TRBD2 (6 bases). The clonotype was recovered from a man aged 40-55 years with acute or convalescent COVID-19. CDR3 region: CASRNLATPTDTQYF. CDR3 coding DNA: TGTGCCAGCAGAAACCTAGCGACCCCCACAGATACGCAGTATTTT.